Listed below are T cell receptor beta chains from one sample, sequenced in a study of PD-L1 blockade in urothelial cancer. TCRdb keeps only in-frame clones here, not all; method: immunoSEQ multiplex PCR. Among approximately 67,000 clones, approximately 86% were seen once, and the ten largest hold 15%. This material consisted of PBMCs, taken around atezolizumab (anti-PD-L1) treatment. These receptors were obtained from a man aged 55 to 69 with urothelial cancer. Both conserved end residues are part of each CDR3. A D gene is named only where the DNA matches it firmly. For some rows the clone size is stated as once, few or many, or as a class when expanded; others skip it.

abundance,d_gene,v_gene,j_gene,CDR3aa,CDR3nt
NA,TRBD2,TRBV7-9,TRBJ2-7,CASSLEGLAGAEQYF,TGTGCCAGCAGCTTAGAGGGACTAGCGGGGGCCGAGCAGTACTTC
NA,NA,TRBV6-1,TRBJ1-5,CASSGPTGNQPQHF,TGTGCCAGCAGTGGTCCTACGGGCAATCAGCCCCAGCATTTT
once,NA,TRBV7-2,TRBJ2-7,CASRGSGYEQYF,TGTGCCAGCCGTGGGAGTGGATACGAGCAGTACTTC
NA,NA,TRBV6-6,TRBJ1-2,CASSYGQYGYTF,TGTGCCAGCAGTTACGGGCAGTATGGCTACACCTTC
NA,TRBD1,TRBV15,TRBJ1-1,CATSRAGQGASEAFF,TGTGCCACCAGCAGAGCAGGACAGGGGGCTAGTGAAGCTTTCTTT
once,NA,TRBV4-2,TRBJ2-7,CASSQTEFYEQYF,TGTGCCAGCAGTCAGACAGAGTTCTACGAGCAGTACTTC
NA,TRBD1,TRBV15,TRBJ2-7,CATSRGYGQGVDEQYF,TGTGCCACCAGCAGAGGATACGGACAGGGGGTCGACGAGCAGTACTTC
NA,TRBD2,TRBV5-1,TRBJ2-3,CASRERGSTDTQYF,TGCGCCAGCAGAGAGCGGGGAAGCACAGATACGCAGTATTTT
NA,TRBD2,TRBV7-6,TRBJ2-5,CASSLLGRLAGGQETQYF,TGTGCCAGCAGCCTATTAGGTCGACTAGCGGGGGGCCAAGAGACCCAGTACTTC
NA,TRBD1,TRBV6-4,TRBJ1-6,CASREDRGVNSPLHF,TGTGCCAGCAGGGAGGACAGGGGCGTAAATTCACCCCTCCACTTT
NA,TRBD2,TRBV5-8,TRBJ2-5,CASSLVGTSGQETQYF,TGTGCCAGCAGCTTAGTTGGGACTAGCGGCCAAGAGACCCAGTACTTC
NA,NA,TRBV18,TRBJ1-5,CASSPQSGEPQHF,TGTGCCAGCTCACCACAGTCGGGAGAGCCCCAGCATTTT
NA,TRBD2,TRBV23-1,TRBJ2-3,CASSHRTSDKKDSTDTQYF,TGCGCCAGCAGTCACAGGACTAGCGACAAAAAGGATAGCACAGATACGCAGTATTTT
NA,NA,TRBV5-1,TRBJ1-4,CASRAGDERTNEKLFF,TGCGCCAGCAGGGCAGGGGACGAAAGGACTAATGAAAAACTGTTTTTT
once,TRBD2,TRBV11-2,TRBJ2-1,CASSLASGGARRGEQFF,TGTGCCAGCAGCTTAGCTAGCGGGGGGGCCAGAAGAGGCGAGCAGTTCTTC
NA,NA,TRBV18,TRBJ1-4,CASSPGRNEKLFF,TGTGCCAGCTCACCAGGCAGGAATGAAAAACTGTTTTTT
NA,TRBD1,TRBV18,TRBJ1-5,CASSLYRGGNQPQHF,TGTGCCAGCTCACTCTACAGGGGGGGCAATCAGCCCCAGCATTTT
NA,NA,TRBV9,TRBJ1-1,CASSVDTGTNTEAFF,TGTGCCAGCAGCGTAGATACAGGAACGAACACTGAAGCTTTCTTT
once,TRBD1,TRBV7-9,TRBJ1-4,CASSFRTGDEKLFF,TGTGCCAGCAGCTTCCGGACAGGGGATGAAAAACTGTTTTTT
NA,TRBD1,TRBV11-2,TRBJ2-7,CASSVNTGGDEQYF,TGTGCCAGCAGCGTAAACACAGGGGGAGACGAGCAGTACTTC
NA,NA,TRBV27,TRBJ2-7,CASSLRGYSSYEQYF,TGTGCCAGCAGTTTAAGAGGGTATTCCAGCTACGAGCAGTACTTC
NA,NA,TRBV5-6,TRBJ2-7,CASSLWTASYEQYF,TGTGCCAGCAGCTTGTGGACTGCCTCCTACGAGCAGTACTTC
NA,TRBD1,TRBV5-1,TRBJ1-1,CASSLVTGAYTEAFF,TGCGCCAGCAGCTTGGTAACAGGGGCTTACACTGAAGCTTTCTTT
NA,NA,TRBV15,TRBJ2-1,CATSRDQQALYNEQFF,TGTGCCACCAGCAGAGATCAGCAGGCGCTCTACAATGAGCAGTTCTTC
once,NA,TRBV25-1,TRBJ1-1,CASRNRGGSEAFF,TGTGCCAGCAGAAATCGCGGGGGTTCTGAAGCTTTCTTT
few,NA,TRBV2,TRBJ1-1,CASSLHRGAFF,TGTGCCAGCAGCCTCCACCGCGGGGCTTTCTTT
once,NA,TRBV9,TRBJ1-3,CASSVAQADSGNTIYF,TGTGCCAGCAGCGTAGCACAGGCCGACTCTGGAAACACCATATATTTT
NA,NA,TRBV6-6,TRBJ1-1,CASSYADLISEAFF,TGTGCCAGCAGTTACGCCGACTTGATTAGTGAAGCTTTCTTT
NA,NA,TRBV12-1,TRBJ1-3,CASSFGGQTISGNTIYF,TGTGCCAGCAGCTTTGGAGGCCAGACCATCTCTGGAAACACCATATATTTT
once,NA,TRBV28,TRBJ1-2,CASSLGGVLRGYTF,TGTGCCAGCAGTTTAGGAGGGGTATTGCGTGGCTACACCTTC
NA,TRBD2,TRBV15,TRBJ2-1,CATSPGTSGGRNEQFF,TGTGCCACCAGCCCGGGGACTAGCGGGGGACGCAATGAGCAGTTCTTC
NA,NA,TRBV5-1,TRBJ2-1,CASSLKGQSALSDGDNEQFF,TGCGCCAGCAGCTTGAAGGGGCAGTCTGCTTTATCTGATGGGGACAATGAGCAGTTCTTC
NA,NA,TRBV2,TRBJ2-2,CASSDDRHTGELFF,TGTGCCAGCAGTGATGACAGGCACACCGGGGAGCTGTTTTTT
NA,NA,TRBV5-1,TRBJ2-2,CASSQTGGSDTGELFF,TGCGCCAGCAGCCAGACGGGGGGCTCTGACACCGGGGAGCTGTTTTTT
NA,TRBD2,TRBV6-5,TRBJ2-2,CASSYTGTTNTGELFF,TGTGCCAGCAGTTACACCGGGACTACGAACACCGGGGAGCTGTTTTTT
NA,NA,TRBV9,TRBJ2-5,CASSPYQGQQETQYF,TGTGCCAGCAGCCCCTACCAGGGACAACAAGAGACCCAGTACTTC
NA,NA,TRBV5-4,TRBJ2-1,CASTRGLSSYNEQFF,TGTGCCAGCACTCGGGGGTTAAGCTCCTACAATGAGCAGTTCTTC
NA,NA,TRBV7-2,TRBJ2-5,CASSPRTVTQYF,TGTGCCAGCAGTCCCCGGACTGTTACCCAGTACTTC
NA,TRBD2,TRBV7-3,TRBJ2-1,CASSFAGGAYNEQFF,TGTGCCAGCAGTTTCGCGGGGGGGGCGTACAATGAGCAGTTCTTC
NA,NA,TRBV7-9,TRBJ1-1,CASSLAAGRNTEAFF,TGTGCCAGCAGCTTGGCGGCAGGGCGGAACACTGAAGCTTTCTTT
few,NA,TRBV29-1,TRBJ1-1,CSVDFTGMNTEAFF,TGCAGCGTCGATTTCACAGGGATGAACACTGAAGCTTTCTTT
NA,TRBD2,TRBV18,TRBJ2-3,CASSPGLAGGPNTQYF,TGTGCCAGCTCACCGGGACTAGCGGGGGGGCCAAATACGCAGTATTTT
NA,TRBD2,TRBV5-1,TRBJ2-3,CASSSGLAGAGRTDTQYF,TGCGCCAGCAGCTCCGGACTAGCGGGGGCTGGAAGGACAGATACGCAGTATTTT
NA,TRBD1,TRBV19,TRBJ1-1,CASQDRGRYMNTEAFF,TGTGCCAGTCAGGACAGGGGGCGATACATGAACACTGAAGCTTTCTTT
once,TRBD1,TRBV4-3,TRBJ2-2,CASSRGQANTGELFF,TGCGCCAGCAGTCGGGGACAGGCGAACACCGGGGAGCTGTTTTTT
NA,TRBD1,TRBV30,TRBJ1-3,CASGTGGGRGNTIYF,TGTGCTTCGGGTACAGGGGGCGGTCGGGGAAACACCATATATTTT
NA,NA,TRBV7-2,TRBJ2-7,CASSPRTAPEQYF,TGTGCCAGCAGCCCCCGGACAGCGCCCGAGCAGTACTTC
NA,NA,TRBV20-1,TRBJ2-3,CSAAGPTSQYF,TGCAGTGCTGCGGGACCTACCTCGCAGTATTTT
NA,TRBD1,TRBV2,TRBJ1-5,CASSGTGVQPQHF,TGTGCCAGCAGTGGGACAGGGGTACAGCCCCAGCATTTT
NA,TRBD1,TRBV19,TRBJ1-1,CASSGQGFTEAFF,TGTGCCAGTAGTGGACAGGGCTTCACTGAAGCTTTCTTT
NA,NA,TRBV6-6,TRBJ1-2,CASRSTSGLDYGYTF,TGTGCCAGCAGGTCGACTTCGGGTTTGGACTATGGCTACACCTTC
NA,NA,TRBV7-9,TRBJ1-4,CASSYNLREVFF,TGTGCCAGCAGTTACAATCTCAGGGAGGTGTTTTTT
NA,NA,TRBV18,TRBJ2-1,CASSPQPGIEGNEQFF,TGTGCCAGCTCACCACAGCCGGGAATCGAGGGCAATGAGCAGTTCTTC
NA,TRBD1,TRBV30,TRBJ2-4,CAWTPPGTGPKNIQYF,TGTGCCTGGACGCCTCCCGGGACAGGGCCAAAAAACATTCAGTACTTC